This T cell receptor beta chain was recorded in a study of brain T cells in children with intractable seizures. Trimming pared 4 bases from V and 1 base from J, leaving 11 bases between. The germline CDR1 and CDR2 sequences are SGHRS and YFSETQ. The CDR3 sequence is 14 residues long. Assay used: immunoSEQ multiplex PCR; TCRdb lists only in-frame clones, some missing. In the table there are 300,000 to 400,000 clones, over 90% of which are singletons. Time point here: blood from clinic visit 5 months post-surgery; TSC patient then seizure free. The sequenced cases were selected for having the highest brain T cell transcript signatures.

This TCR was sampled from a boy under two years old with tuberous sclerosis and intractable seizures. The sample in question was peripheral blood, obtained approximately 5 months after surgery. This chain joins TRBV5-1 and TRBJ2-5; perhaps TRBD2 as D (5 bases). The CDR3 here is CASSPQAAQETQYF. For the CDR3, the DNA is TGCGCCAGCAGCCCTCAAGCGGCCCAAGAGACCCAGTACTTC.